The clone carrying this TCR beta chain was seen a single time. The antigen is not known. A far larger clone is a single base away, which makes a read error likely. Unmatched junction bases numbered 6, after V lost 6 bases and J lost 11 bases. The germline CDR1 and CDR2 sequences are SGHAT and FQNNGV. There are 12 residues in the CDR3. The sample is drawn from a study of regulatory T cells in long-lasting Graves disease. Study results and caveats: There was favoring of TRBV28, TRBJ1-2 and TRBJ2-5 in persistent disease. New patients shared 950 to 1,000 public clonotypes, fewer than the 2,500 to 3,500 shared by persistent patients.

Arm-PCR of CDR3 regions and iRepertoire HTBI primers were used to build TCR beta libraries. TCRdb processed the multiplex PCR reads anew with MiXCR; each CDR3 protein has one entry. The data show approximately 350,000 distinct CDR3 sequences, with more than 20% seen just once and roughly a quarter held by the top ten. Described time point: persistent/refractory GD, antithyroid drugs over 5 years with positive TRAb. PBMC-extracted RNA yielded the TCR library. Graves' disease diagnosis relied on American Thyroid Association guidelines. Peripheral blood, 7 to 9.5 milliliters per patient, was collected in EDTA tubes.

The material was peripheral blood mononuclear cells (PBMCs), obtained when the disease was refractory, from a patient treated with antithyroid drugs. This chain links TRBV11-2 with TRBJ1-4; 7 nucleotides align to TRBD1. The receptor was isolated from a woman in her 40s with Graves disease. DNA of the CDR3: TGTGCCAGCAGTGACACAGGGGCCAAACTGTTTTTT. Residues: CASSDTGAKLFF.